Listed below are T cell receptor beta chains from one sample, sequenced in a study of control samples from healthy donors and cancer patients. Data came from immunoSEQ multiplex PCR; TCRdb stores just in-frame clones and leaves some out. Among 69,000 or so clones listed, about 95% were seen once. Sequencing was carried out using blood. The receptors derive from a woman younger than 45 in good health. CDR3s include the opening cysteine and the closing phenylalanine or tryptophan. The order of the fields is clone size, J gene, D gene, V gene, CDR3 protein, CDR3 DNA. D genes are given only for firm matches. Some rows have no size entry. The others give once, few or many, or a class for an expanded clone.

NA,TRBJ1-2,NA,TRBV7-3,CASSFRVEGYTF,TGTGCCAGCAGCTTCAGGGTAGAGGGCTACACCTTC
once,TRBJ2-1,NA,TRBV7-3,CASSSAGTRIDNEQFF,TGTGCCAGCAGCTCCGCCGGGACTCGTATTGACAATGAGCAGTTCTTC
NA,TRBJ1-4,NA,TRBV7-9,CASSLDGATNEKLFF,TGTGCCAGCAGCTTAGACGGTGCAACTAATGAAAAACTGTTTTTT
NA,TRBJ2-5,TRBD1,TRBV10-3,CAISESGDRAGETQYF,TGTGCCATCAGTGAGTCAGGCGACAGGGCAGGAGAGACCCAGTACTTC
NA,TRBJ1-1,TRBD1,TRBV6-5,CASRGQGAKFTEAFF,TGTGCCAGCAGGGGACAGGGGGCAAAGTTCACTGAAGCTTTCTTT
NA,TRBJ2-7,TRBD1,TRBV6-5,CASSYSFGTVSYEQYF,TGTGCCAGCAGTTACTCCTTCGGGACAGTCTCCTACGAGCAGTACTTC
NA,TRBJ2-1,TRBD2,TRBV5-1,CASSLFSGGFSSYNEQFF,TGCGCCAGCAGCTTGTTTAGCGGGGGGTTCAGCTCCTACAATGAGCAGTTCTTC
NA,TRBJ2-3,NA,TRBV11-2,CASSLPRGAESDTQYF,TGTGCCAGCAGCTTACCCCGGGGGGCCGAGTCAGATACGCAGTATTTT
NA,TRBJ2-3,NA,TRBV30,CAWSVRRDTQYF,TGTGCCTGGAGTGTACGTAGGGATACGCAGTATTTT
NA,TRBJ2-6,NA,TRBV7-2,CASSLRGVGANVLTF,TGTGCCAGCAGCTTACGGGGTGTGGGGGCCAACGTCCTGACTTTC
NA,TRBJ1-5,TRBD1,TRBV7-9,CASSLGTGVHQPQHF,TGTGCCAGCAGCTTAGGGACAGGGGTCCACCAGCCCCAGCATTTT
NA,TRBJ2-3,NA,TRBV27,CASSPAGEDTQYF,TGTGCCAGCAGTCCCGCTGGGGAAGATACGCAGTATTTT
NA,TRBJ2-1,TRBD2,TRBV4-1,CASSQDPAGGTYNEQFF,TGCGCCAGCAGCCAAGATCCCGCGGGGGGCACTTACAATGAGCAGTTCTTC
once,TRBJ2-1,TRBD2,TRBV6-6,CATAGVSYNEQFF,TGTGCCACCGCGGGGGTATCATACAATGAGCAGTTCTTC